One T cell receptor beta chain is described in this entry. This sample was included in a study of blood T cell repertoires in COVID-19. Study as a whole: The samples span acute and convalescent COVID-19 from the United States, Italy and Spain.

Assay used: immunoSEQ multiplex PCR; TCRdb lists only in-frame clones, some missing. In the table there are under 35,000 clones, about 87% of which are singletons. Between the trimmed V and J ends, which lost 3 bases and 2 bases, there was a span of 7 bases. This CDR3 is 13 amino acids long. CDR1 KGHSH and CDR2 LQKENI come from the germline V gene. The source material was peripheral blood. The receptor was derived from a man aged 60-69 years with active COVID-19. The genes are TRBV18 and TRBJ1-2; D is unclear. CDR3 DNA: TGTGCCAGCTCACCCGGCGGAAACTATGGCTACACCTTC. This encodes CASSPGGNYGYTF. The full variable domain, in which reference TRBV18 and TRBJ1-2 provide the parts outside the CDR3, is NAGVMQNPRHLVRRRGQEARLRCSPMKGHSHVYWYRQLPEEGLKFMVYLQKENIIDESGMPKERFSAEFPKEGPSILRIQQVVRGDSAAYFCASSPGGNYGYTFGSGTRLTVV.